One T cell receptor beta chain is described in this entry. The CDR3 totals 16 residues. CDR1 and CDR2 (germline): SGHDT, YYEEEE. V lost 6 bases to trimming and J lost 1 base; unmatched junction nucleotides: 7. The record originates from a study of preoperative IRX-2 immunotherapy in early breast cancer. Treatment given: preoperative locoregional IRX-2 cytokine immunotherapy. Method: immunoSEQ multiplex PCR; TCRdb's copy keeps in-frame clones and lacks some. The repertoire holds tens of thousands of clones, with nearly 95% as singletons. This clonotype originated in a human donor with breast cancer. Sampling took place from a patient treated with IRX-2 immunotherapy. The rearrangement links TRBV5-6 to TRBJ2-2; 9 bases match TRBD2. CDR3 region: CASNPLAGRNTGELFF. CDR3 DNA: TGTGCCAGCAACCCTCTAGCGGGGAGGAACACCGGGGAGCTGTTTTTT.